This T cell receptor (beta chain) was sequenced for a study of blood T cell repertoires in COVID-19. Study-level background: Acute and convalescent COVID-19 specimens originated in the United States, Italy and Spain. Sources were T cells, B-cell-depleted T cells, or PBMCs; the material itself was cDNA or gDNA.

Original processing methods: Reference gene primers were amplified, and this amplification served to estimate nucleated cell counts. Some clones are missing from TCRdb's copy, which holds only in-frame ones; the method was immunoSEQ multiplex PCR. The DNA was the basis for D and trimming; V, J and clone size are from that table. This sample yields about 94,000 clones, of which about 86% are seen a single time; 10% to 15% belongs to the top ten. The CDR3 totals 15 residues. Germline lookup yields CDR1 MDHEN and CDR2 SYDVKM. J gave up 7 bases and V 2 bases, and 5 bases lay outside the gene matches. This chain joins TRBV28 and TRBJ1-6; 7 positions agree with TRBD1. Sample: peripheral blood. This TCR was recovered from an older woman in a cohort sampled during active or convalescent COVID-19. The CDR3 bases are TGTGCCAGCAGTTTAGGGGACAGACCAAATTCACCCCTCCACTTT. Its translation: CASSLGDRPNSPLHF.